The rows below give T cell receptor beta chains drawn from one sample of a study of coeliac disease. The table came from immunoSEQ multiplex PCR; TCRdb's copy has only in-frame clones and leaves some out. Of some 9,100 clones in the sample, 57% were seen once. Sequencing used intraepithelial lymphocytes from the gut. The receptors come from a woman aged 55-70 years with celiac disease. The CDR3 runs from the conserved cysteine through the conserved F or W. Each record gives: D gene, J gene, clone size, V gene, CDR3 DNA, CDR3 protein. D genes are given only for firm matches. Clone size is not always given. Where it is, it says once, few, many or a class for expanded clones.

D: .
J: TRBJ1-2
size: .
V: TRBV28
DNA: TGTGCCAGCAGTTTTGCCACAGGGTATGGCTACACCTTC
CDR3: CASSFATGYGYTF

D: .
J: TRBJ2-7
size: once
V: TRBV11-2
DNA: TGTGCCAGCAGCCTCCCGGGAGTACTAGGGCAGTACTTC
CDR3: CASSLPGVLGQYF

D: .
J: TRBJ1-3
size: medium-sized
V: TRBV7-6
DNA: TGTGCCAGCAGCTTAGGTTTGGCACCAAACACCATATATTTT
CDR3: CASSLGLAPNTIYF

D: .
J: TRBJ2-7
size: .
V: TRBV15
DNA: TGTGCCACCAGCAGAGGTTTCGGGGGAGAATACGAGCAGTACTTC
CDR3: CATSRGFGGEYEQYF

D: TRBD2
J: TRBJ2-1
size: .
V: TRBV7-9
DNA: TGTGCCAGCAGTCACCCTAGCGGGAGAAGCACCATCGACTACAATGAGCAGTTCTTC
CDR3: CASSHPSGRSTIDYNEQFF

D: TRBD1
J: TRBJ2-7
size: few
V: TRBV28
DNA: TGTGCCAGCAGTCTCCGGCTGACAGGGGGGTCCCACGAGCAGTACTTC
CDR3: CASSLRLTGGSHEQYF

D: TRBD1
J: TRBJ1-3
size: .
V: TRBV2
DNA: TGTGCCAGCAGTGGTGGGGACAGGGCGGGAAACACCATATATTTT
CDR3: CASSGGDRAGNTIYF

D: TRBD1
J: TRBJ1-6
size: .
V: TRBV7-2
DNA: TGTGCCAGCAGCACCACAGGGGGCTCCTATAATTCACCCCTCCACTTT
CDR3: CASSTTGGSYNSPLHF

D: .
J: TRBJ2-7
size: .
V: TRBV7-9
DNA: TGTGCCAGCAGCCGCGACGGCGCGGGGGAGCAGTACTTC
CDR3: CASSRDGAGEQYF

D: .
J: TRBJ1-5
size: .
V: TRBV7-9
DNA: TGTGCCAGCCGGAGGGGCAATCAGCCCCAGCATTTT
CDR3: CASRRGNQPQHF

D: .
J: TRBJ2-1
size: .
V: TRBV9
DNA: TGTGCCAGCAGCGTAGCCCTGTCGGGCAATGAGCAGTTCTTC
CDR3: CASSVALSGNEQFF

D: TRBD1
J: TRBJ2-1
size: .
V: TRBV19
DNA: TGTGCCAGTAGTATAGGAGGGGGCGAGCAGTTCTTC
CDR3: CASSIGGGEQFF

D: TRBD2
J: TRBJ2-7
size: .
V: TRBV28
DNA: TGTGCCAGCAGTCCAGCGGGGGACCGGGTCTACGAGCAGTACTTC
CDR3: CASSPAGDRVYEQYF

D: .
J: TRBJ2-5
size: few
V: TRBV5-5
DNA: TGTGCCAGCAGCCCCCATCAGGGGGTCAGCGGGGAGACCCAGTACTTC
CDR3: CASSPHQGVSGETQYF

D: .
J: TRBJ2-7
size: once
V: TRBV6-5
DNA: TGTGCCAGCAGATCCCCCGGGGGCTACGAGCAGTACTTC
CDR3: CASRSPGGYEQYF